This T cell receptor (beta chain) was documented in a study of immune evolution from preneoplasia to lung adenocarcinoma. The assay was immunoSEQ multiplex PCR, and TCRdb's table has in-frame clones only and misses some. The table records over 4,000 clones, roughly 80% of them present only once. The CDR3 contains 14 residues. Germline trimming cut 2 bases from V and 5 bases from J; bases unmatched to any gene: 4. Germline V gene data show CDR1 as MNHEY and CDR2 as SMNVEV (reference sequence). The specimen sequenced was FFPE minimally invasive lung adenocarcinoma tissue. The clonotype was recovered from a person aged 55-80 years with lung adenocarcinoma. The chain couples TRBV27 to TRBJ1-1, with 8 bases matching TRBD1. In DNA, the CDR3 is TGTGCCAGCAGTTTAGGTCAGGGGGCAACTGAAGCTTTCTTT. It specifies CASSLGQGATEAFF.